This T cell receptor beta chain stems from a study of T cell responses to AZD1222 COVID-19 vaccine. The study, taken as a whole, reports: Among those given AZD1222, only five or six were seropositive at baseline.

Notes on this clone: No antigen is known for it.

TCRdb's copy holds only in-frame clones and misses some; the assay was immunoSEQ multiplex PCR. The sample includes more than 70,000 clones, 80% to 90% of them seen just once. Sample: peripheral blood, taken on day 0 of AZD1222 vaccination. The TCR comes from an adult in good health.

CDR3 nucleotide sequence: TGTGCCAGTACCCTCGGACTGGGCTCTGGAAACACCATATATTTT. Encoded protein: CASTLGLGSGNTIYF. The chain employs TRBV19 and TRBJ1-3; D is ambiguous. The CDR3 has 15 amino acids. V was trimmed by 7 bases and J by 0 bases, leaving 13 bases between them. Germline CDR1 reads LNHDA; CDR2 reads SQIVND (reference sequence).